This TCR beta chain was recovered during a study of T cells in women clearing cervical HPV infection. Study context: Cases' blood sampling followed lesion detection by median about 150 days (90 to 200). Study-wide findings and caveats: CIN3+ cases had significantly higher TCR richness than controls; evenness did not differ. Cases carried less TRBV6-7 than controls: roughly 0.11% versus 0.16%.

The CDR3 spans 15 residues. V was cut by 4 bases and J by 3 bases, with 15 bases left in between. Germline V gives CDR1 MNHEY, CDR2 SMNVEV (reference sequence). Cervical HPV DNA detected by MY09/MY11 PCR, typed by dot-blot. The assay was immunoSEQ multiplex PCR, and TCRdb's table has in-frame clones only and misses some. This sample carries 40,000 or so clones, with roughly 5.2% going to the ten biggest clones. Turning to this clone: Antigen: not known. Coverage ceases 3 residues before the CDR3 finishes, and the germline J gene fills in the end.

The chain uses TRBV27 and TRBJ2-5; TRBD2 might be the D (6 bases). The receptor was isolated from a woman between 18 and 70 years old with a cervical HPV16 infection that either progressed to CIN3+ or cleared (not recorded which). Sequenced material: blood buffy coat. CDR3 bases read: TGTGCCAGCAGTTCCTCTTCGGGGGAGGAAGAGACC. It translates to CASSSSSGEEET. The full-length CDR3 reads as CASSSSSGEEETQYF.